A selection of T cell receptor beta chains follows, all from one sample in a study of Ad26.COV2.S vaccination and SARS-CoV-2 variants. Some clones are missing from TCRdb's copy, which holds only in-frame ones; the method was immunoSEQ multiplex PCR. The sample consists of some 350,000 clones, roughly 84% of them appearing once. Sequencing used peripheral blood, obtained in a trial of Ad26.COV2.S vaccine versus placebo. These receptors originate from a person between 18 and 60 years old who received the Ad26.COV2.S COVID-19 vaccine or a placebo. Both conserved end residues are part of each CDR3. Each record gives: V gene, J gene, clone size, CDR3 length, D gene, CDR3 DNA, CDR3 protein. D genes are given only for firm matches. Only some rows state a clone size, as once, few, many or a class for expanded clones.

V: TRBV6-2/TRBV6-3; J: TRBJ2-7; size: .; length: 14; D: .; DNA: TGTGCCAGCAGTCCCTCAGTTATCTCCTACGAGCAGTACTTC; CDR3: CASSPSVISYEQYF
V: TRBV5-1; J: TRBJ1-4; size: .; length: 13; D: TRBD1; DNA: TGCGCCAGCAACAGGGGGACTAATGAAAAACTGTTTTTT; CDR3: CASNRGTNEKLFF
V: TRBV4-3; J: TRBJ2-5; size: .; length: 16; D: .; DNA: TGCGCCAGCAGCCAAGATCTGAGGGGCCCTCAAGAGACCCAGTACTTC; CDR3: CASSQDLRGPQETQYF
V: TRBV25-1; J: TRBJ1-2; size: once; length: 15; D: TRBD1; DNA: TGTGCCAGCAGATCTTCCGGGACAGGGGGCTATGGCTACACCTTC; CDR3: CASRSSGTGGYGYTF
V: TRBV19; J: TRBJ2-6; size: .; length: 12; D: .; DNA: TGTGCCAGTAGTATTGCAGGTGGGGTCCTGACTTTC; CDR3: CASSIAGGVLTF
V: TRBV2; J: TRBJ2-1; size: .; length: 15; D: TRBD1; DNA: TGTGCCAGCAGTGAAGCGCAAACAGGGGCAAATGAGCAGTTCTTC; CDR3: CASSEAQTGANEQFF
V: TRBV2; J: TRBJ2-7; size: .; length: 11; D: .; DNA: TGTGCCAGCGGGGCCGTGAGGATACAGTACTTC; CDR3: CASGAVRIQYF
V: TRBV5-1; J: TRBJ1-4; size: .; length: 14; D: TRBD1; DNA: TGCGCCAGCAGTCCGGGACAGTATAATGAAAAACTGTTTTTT; CDR3: CASSPGQYNEKLFF
V: TRBV19; J: TRBJ2-2; size: .; length: 18; D: TRBD2; DNA: TGTGCCAGTAGTATTGGGACTAGCGGGAGTACGGGCACCGGGGAGCTGTTTTTT; CDR3: CASSIGTSGSTGTGELFF
V: TRBV19; J: TRBJ2-1; size: .; length: 15; D: .; DNA: TGTGCCAGTGGTCTCATGGGCAGCAATTACAATGAGCAGTTCTTC; CDR3: CASGLMGSNYNEQFF
V: TRBV6-1; J: TRBJ1-2; size: many; length: 13; D: .; DNA: TGTGCCAGCAGTGAGGCCGAAATTTATGGCTACACCTTC; CDR3: CASSEAEIYGYTF
V: TRBV6-2/TRBV6-3; J: TRBJ2-5; size: .; length: 11; D: .; DNA: TGTGCCAGCAGTCCCTCGGAGACCCAGTACTTC; CDR3: CASSPSETQYF
V: TRBV6-5; J: TRBJ2-2; size: .; length: 14; D: TRBD1; DNA: TGTGCCAGCAACCTTCGACAGGGGGTCGGGGAGCTGTTTTTT; CDR3: CASNLRQGVGELFF
V: TRBV7-9; J: TRBJ1-3; size: .; length: 16; D: .; DNA: TGTGCCAGCAGTCGCCAAATAACTTCGTCTGGAAACACCATATATTTT; CDR3: CASSRQITSSGNTIYF
V: TRBV15; J: TRBJ2-7; size: .; length: 16; D: TRBD1; DNA: TGTGCCACCAGCAGCGGTGACGGGACAGGGGGGTACGAGCAGTACTTC; CDR3: CATSSGDGTGGYEQYF
V: TRBV6-5; J: TRBJ1-3; size: .; length: 14; D: TRBD1; DNA: TGTGCCACCAGACAGGGCGCGGAAGGAAACACCATATATTTT; CDR3: CATRQGAEGNTIYF
V: TRBV5-6; J: TRBJ1-5; size: once; length: 15; D: .; DNA: TGTGCCAGCAGCTTCCAGGGGAAGGGGAATCAGCCCCAGCATTTT; CDR3: CASSFQGKGNQPQHF
V: TRBV7-9; J: TRBJ2-1; size: .; length: 13; D: TRBD2; DNA: TGTGCCACTGGGACTAGCGGGAGATATGAGCAGTTCTTC; CDR3: CATGTSGRYEQFF
V: TRBV5-5; J: TRBJ2-6; size: once; length: 16; D: .; DNA: TGTGCCAGCAGCTTGAACAGCGCCTCTGGGGCCAACGTCCTGACTTTC; CDR3: CASSLNSASGANVLTF